What follows describes a single T cell receptor beta chain. These data belong to a study of blood T cell repertoires in COVID-19. Study overall: Sites in the United States, Italy and Spain provided acute and convalescent COVID-19 samples. T cells, B-cell-depleted T cells, or PBMCs supplied cDNA or gDNA.

CDR3 length: 14 amino acids. Looked up from germline, CDR1 is MDHEN and CDR2 is SYDVKM. Trimming took off 5 bases at V and 0 bases at J, with 9 bases between the two ends. Methods used by the authors: Reference gene primer amplification in the assay estimated nucleated cell counts. Libraries were prepared by immunoSEQ multiplex PCR; TCRdb keeps only in-frame clonotypes and omits some of them. The DNA gave D and trimming, while V, J and clone size come from that table. The sample includes about 36,000 clones, under 90% of them seen just once. The chain carries TRBV28 and TRBJ2-3; D unclear. The sample taken for sequencing was peripheral blood. The source is a man aged 55 to 70 with COVID-19, enrolled during active disease. The CDR3 sequence is CASSTGSSTDTQYF. The CDR3 DNA sequence: TGTGCCAGCAGTACCGGTAGCAGCACAGATACGCAGTATTTT.